These 27 T cell receptor beta chains originate from one sample sequenced in a study of CD8 T cells in Susac syndrome. An amount of RNA that ranged from roughly 0.5 to 1 ug was reverse transcribed with random hexamers. Via MiXCR, TCRdb re-called the immunoSEQ multiplex PCR reads, giving one row per CDR3 protein. The sample gives some 130,000 distinct CDR3 sequences, roughly 94% of which show up once; roughly 0.17% is in the top ten. Sequencing was carried out using CD8+ T cells from PBMCs. The source of these receptors is a human donor with Susac syndrome.

This chain joins TRBV24-1 and TRBJ1-5; TRBD1 aligns across 8 bases. The V and J ends lost 5 bases and 6 bases, in that order; junction bases with no gene match: 2. Germline assignment: CDR1 KGHDR and CDR2 SFDVKD. The CDR3 has 13 residues. CDR3 nucleotides: TGTGCCACCAGTGCAGGGGGCGGTCAGCCCCAGCATTTT. Protein: CATSAGGGQPQHF.

The chain uses TRBV2 and TRBJ2-3; 7 bases match TRBD2. Germline values: CDR1 SNHLY, CDR2 FYNNEI. V shed 5 bases and J 0 bases; nucleotides not matched to a gene: 11. The CDR3 spans 17 residues. Written as DNA, the CDR3 is TGTGCCAGCAGTCAGGTCGGCGGGAGAGTGAGCACAGATACGCAGTATTTT. Its translation: CASSQVGGRVSTDTQYF.

This clonotype was found once. This rearrangement joins TRBV20-1 to TRBJ2-7; TRBD2 matches at 9 bases. Germline CDR1 reads DFQATT; CDR2 reads SNEGSKA (reference sequence). With 0 bases clipped from V and 7 bases from J, the junction kept 10 bases outside the gene matches. There are 15 residues in the CDR3. The CDR3 DNA reads as TGCAGTGCTAGAGATCTAGGGCTAGCGGGATGGGAGCAGTACTTC. It specifies CSARDLGLAGWEQYF.

This rearrangement joins TRBV18 to TRBJ1-1; D is possibly TRBD1 (6 bases). Trimming took off 2 bases at V and 4 bases at J, with 17 bases between the two ends. CDR1 and CDR2 from the germline V gene are KGHSH and LQKENI. This CDR3 comprises 16 residues. CDR3 DNA sequence: TGTGCCAGCTCACCAGGTGGGCAGGGGTCGAGCACTGAAGCTTTCTTT. Residues: CASSPGGQGSSTEAFF.

The chain combines TRBV27 with TRBJ2-7; 11 bases match TRBD2. The germline V gene has CDR1 MNHEY and CDR2 SMNVEV (reference sequence). V shed 5 bases, J shed 2 bases, and the junction held 8 bases outside the gene matches. The CDR3 covers 16 residues. CDR3 DNA sequence: TGTGCCAGCAGTCTAGCGGGAGGACGAACCCCCTACGAGCAGTACTTC. Translating gives CASSLAGGRTPYEQYF.

This clonotype appeared a single time. The chain links TRBV10-3 to TRBJ2-7, with TRBD2 matching over 9 bases. Germline V gives CDR1 ENHRY, CDR2 SYGVKD. The ends lost 7 bases at V and 0 bases at J; junction bases unmatched: 13. The CDR3 runs 17 residues. CDR3 amino acids: CAITLQASGIYSYEQYF. The CDR3 DNA reads TGTGCCATCACCCTCCAGGCTAGCGGGATCTACTCCTACGAGCAGTACTTC.

Only one count was recorded for this clonotype. V is TRBV20-1 and J is TRBJ2-7; TRBD2 matches at 9 bases. The CDR3 totals 16 residues. Germline V CDR1 and CDR2: DFQATT, SNEGSKA (reference sequence). The J segment lost 4 bases and the V segment lost 1 base, leaving 11 bases of the junction unmatched. The DNA for the CDR3 is TGCAGTGCTAGAGGTTATGGCGGGAGGGCCCTGTACGAGCAGTACTTC. Residues: CSARGYGGRALYEQYF.

This clonotype appeared once. The V call is TRBV28, the J call TRBJ2-7; D gene unclear. Trimming removed 6 bases at V and 5 bases at J, with 11 bases between. CDR1 MDHEN and CDR2 SYDVKM come from the germline V gene. The CDR3 consists of 12 residues. CDR3 amino acids: CASRGLPHEQYF. The CDR3 DNA reads TGTGCCAGCAGGGGCTTACCCCACGAGCAGTACTTC.

The rearrangement uses TRBV28 and TRBJ2-1, with D uncertain. Germline values: CDR1 MDHEN, CDR2 SYDVKM. Trimming pared 5 bases from V and 7 bases from J, leaving 18 bases between. This CDR3 is 15 amino acids long. CDR3 in DNA: TGTGCCAGCAGTACCCTCACCTTAGGGCCAAATGAGCAGTTCTTC. It codes for CASSTLTLGPNEQFF. Together with reference TRBV28 and TRBJ2-1, the CDR3 gives the full variable domain: DVKVTQSSRYLVKRTGEKVFLECVQDMDHENMFWYRQDPGLGLRLIYFSYDVKMKEKGDIPEGYSVSREKKERFSLILESASTNQTSMYLCASSTLTLGPNEQFFGPGTRLTVL.

This clonotype appeared a few times. This rearrangement joins TRBV6-5 to TRBJ2-7; D is ambiguous. The CDR3 contains 13 residues. Trimming removed 6 bases from V and 1 base from J, with 10 bases in between. Germline CDR1 and CDR2: MNHEY and SVGAGI. CDR3 sequence (DNA): TGTGCCAGCAGCACCGCCCAATCCTACGAGCAGTACTTC. It codes for CASSTAQSYEQYF.

In DNA, the CDR3 is TGCAGTGCTCCCGCCCCCGGGACACTTTACCCCACAGATACGCAGTATTTT. The encoded protein is CSAPAPGTLYPTDTQYF. The chain combines TRBV20-1 with TRBJ2-3; D perhaps matches TRBD1 (6 bases). The CDR3 runs 17 residues. V was shortened by 5 bases and J by 2 bases, with 23 bases between the two germline ends. Germline lookup yields CDR1 DFQATT and CDR2 SNEGSKA (reference sequence).

The V and J genes are TRBV18 and TRBJ2-5, with 8 nucleotides matching TRBD2. Looked up from germline, CDR1 is KGHSH and CDR2 is LQKENI. Germline trimming cut 1 base from V and 1 base from J; bases unmatched to any gene: 11. This CDR3 has 18 amino acids. The CDR3 reads CASSPRGTRRLGQETQYF. The CDR3 coding sequence is TGTGCCAGCTCACCACGGGGGACTAGACGATTGGGCCAAGAGACCCAGTACTTC.

This chain connects TRBV2 to TRBJ1-2; D not certain. The CDR3 is 15 residues long. V was cut by 2 bases and J by 2 bases, with 12 bases left in between. Looked up from germline, CDR1 is SNHLY and CDR2 is FYNNEI. CDR3 sequence reads: CASSERPGANYGYTF. As DNA, the CDR3 is TGTGCCAGCAGTGAAAGGCCAGGAGCAAACTATGGCTACACCTTC.

The chain couples TRBV14 to TRBJ2-1; 11 nucleotides align to TRBD2. Germline V CDR1 and CDR2: SGHDN, FVKESK. This CDR3 contains 16 residues. V shed 0 bases and J 4 bases; nucleotides not matched to a gene: 2. Written as DNA, the CDR3 is TGTGCCAGCAGCCAAGAGGGACTAGCGGAATACAATGAGCAGTTCTTC. Translated, it gives CASSQEGLAEYNEQFF.

The CDR3 DNA reads as TGTGCCAGACAGAGGGGATTGGGCTACACCTTC. Amino acids: CARQRGLGYTF. The rearrangement joins TRBV9 to TRBJ1-2, with a weak D call TRBD1 (5 bases). Germline assignment: CDR1 SGDLS and CDR2 YYNGEE. This CDR3 has 11 residues. Trimming shortened V by 8 bases and J by 8 bases, and 13 bases separated the two germline ends. The full variable domain, in which reference TRBV9 and TRBJ1-2 provide the parts outside the CDR3, is DSGVTQTPKHLITATGQRVTLRCSPRSGDLSVYWYQQSLDQGLQFLIQYYNGEERAKGNILERFSAQQFPDLHSELNLSSLELGDSALYFCARQRGLGYTFGSGTRLTVV.

This chain joins TRBV10-3 and TRBJ2-2, with D perhaps matching TRBD2 (5 bases). CDR1 and CDR2 from the germline V gene are ENHRY and SYGVKD. CDR3 length equals 13 residues. V dropped 7 bases and J dropped 4 bases, with 10 bases sitting between them. CDR3 loop: CAIMRETTGELFF. In DNA form, the CDR3 reads TGTGCCATCATGAGGGAAACCACCGGGGAGCTGTTTTTT.

Remarks on this clonotype: The DNA is left out, because the CDR3 cannot be placed on it with certainty; the CDR3 is given as TCRdb lists it. The chain recombines TRBV12-3 or TRBV12-4 with TRBJ1-2; TRBD1 was called by the table and not checked on the DNA. The CDR3 adds up to 14 amino acids, both ends counted. The CDR3 is CASSLERELSGYTF.

The V call is TRBV28, the J call TRBJ2-7; D possibly matches TRBD1 or TRBD2 (5 bases each). CDR1 is MDHEN, CDR2 SYDVKM, per germline. Trimming removed 5 bases at V and 3 bases at J, with 17 bases between. This CDR3 has 15 amino acids. The CDR3 loop is CASSPRRGGFYEQYF. In DNA form, the CDR3 reads TGTGCCAGCAGTCCGCGACGGGGCGGATTCTACGAGCAGTACTTC.

The rearrangement uses TRBV28 and TRBJ1-5, with a tentative D call TRBD1 (6 bases). The CDR3 contains 13 residues. V dropped 6 bases and J dropped 6 bases, with 12 bases sitting between them. Germline V CDR1 and CDR2: MDHEN, SYDVKM. In DNA form, the CDR3 reads TGTGCCAGCAGGAACAGGGTGGGTCAGCCCCAGCATTTT. Its protein product is CASRNRVGQPQHF.

The chain has TRBV13 and TRBJ2-1; maybe TRBD2 (5 bases). Germline CDR1 is PRHDT and CDR2 is FYEKMQ (reference sequence). This CDR3 contains 15 residues. Trimming stripped 5 bases from V and 3 bases from J, with 14 bases between. CDR3 amino acids: CASSAGGSDYNEQFF. CDR3 coding DNA: TGTGCCAGCAGCGCGGGTGGCTCCGACTACAATGAGCAGTTCTTC.

This chain links TRBV29-1 with TRBJ2-7, with TRBD1 matching 9 bases. The CDR3 contains 13 residues. Germline-derived CDR1 and CDR2 are SQVTM and ANQGSEA. The ends lost 4 bases at V and 7 bases at J; junction bases unmatched: 8. CDR3 amino acids: CSVVPGQGWEQYF. CDR3 nucleotide sequence: TGCAGCGTTGTTCCGGGACAGGGATGGGAGCAGTACTTC.

CDR3 bases: TGTGCCAGCAGCCAAGCGGCAGGCACCAATCAGCCCCAGCATTTT. Its protein is CASSQAAGTNQPQHF. This rearrangement joins TRBV14 to TRBJ1-5; unclear D gene. V was shortened by 1 base and J by 3 bases, with 10 bases between the two germline ends. Per the germline V gene, CDR1 is SGHDN and CDR2 is FVKESK. CDR3 length: 15 amino acids.

The V gene is TRBV13, the J gene TRBJ1-1, with D perhaps TRBD1 (6 bases). Per germline, CDR1 PRHDT and CDR2 FYEKMQ (reference sequence). Trimming took off 5 bases at V and 1 base at J, with 11 bases between the two ends. The CDR3 sequence is 14 residues long. The CDR3 protein is CASSPLTGNTEAFF. CDR3 nucleotides: TGTGCCAGCAGCCCGTTGACAGGGAACACTGAAGCTTTCTTT.

J is TRBJ2-5 and V is TRBV6-5, with TRBD2 matching 8 bases. CDR1 is MNHEY, CDR2 SVGAGI, per germline. V lost 4 bases, J lost 4 bases, and 14 bases stayed unmatched. The CDR3 is 17 amino acids. The CDR3, as DNA: TGTGCCAGCAGTTTAAACGGAGGGGGAGCGGGGGCAGAGACCCAGTACTTC. It translates to CASSLNGGGAGAETQYF.

The J gene is TRBJ2-1, the V gene TRBV3-1; TRBD2 is a possible D gene (5 bases). The V end lost 4 bases, the J end lost 1 base, and 29 bases lay between the germline ends. The CDR3 is 21 amino acids. Germline assignment: CDR1 LGHDT and CDR2 YNNKEL (reference sequence). The CDR3 nucleotides read TGTGCCAGCAGCCGAGAACCGGGGTTGTGGCTCGAGCATTCGTCCTACAATGAGCAGTTCTTC. Its translation is CASSREPGLWLEHSSYNEQFF.

The chain employs TRBV6-5 and TRBJ1-1; D remains ambiguous. The CDR3 is 14 residues long. Looked up from germline, CDR1 is MNHEY and CDR2 is SVGAGI. V was trimmed by 0 bases and J by 1 base, leaving 6 bases between them. The CDR3 loop reads CASSYSIANTEAFF. The CDR3 DNA sequence: TGTGCCAGCAGTTACTCGATAGCGAACACTGAAGCTTTCTTT.

The V call is TRBV9, the J call TRBJ1-4; TRBD1 might be the D (5 bases). The CDR3 runs 14 residues. The germline gives CDR1 SGDLS, CDR2 YYNGEE. V shed 4 bases and J shed 6 bases, with 13 bases lying between them. The CDR3 protein is CASSNLSGDEKLFF. As DNA, the CDR3 is TGTGCCAGCAGCAACTTGTCGGGGGATGAAAAACTGTTTTTT.